The 21 T cell receptor beta chains below come from one sample, sequenced in a study of blood T cells in healthy people across ages. It was with a sample-barcoded 5' primer and a J-beta primer mix that a second PCR of roughly 6 to 11 cycles was run. Via MiXCR, TCRdb re-called the 5' RACE reads, giving one row per CDR3 protein. The data contain hundreds of thousands of distinct CDR3 sequences, roughly 48% of them singletons. Sequencing was carried out using blood. The receptors were gathered from a man at least 80 years old in good health.

This clonotype was observed a handful of times. The rearrangement uses TRBV29-1 and TRBJ2-3, with D unclear. Germline V gene lookup returns CDR1 SQVTM and CDR2 ANQGSEA. V was trimmed by 3 bases and J by 6 bases, leaving 10 bases between them. This CDR3 has 12 residues. CDR3 in amino acids: CSVEASKDTQYF. As DNA, the CDR3 is TGCAGCGTTGAGGCGTCCAAGGATACGCAGTATTTT.

This clonotype occurred a few times. The J gene is TRBJ2-5, the V gene TRBV12-3 or TRBV12-4, with D uncertain. V lost 3 bases, J lost 0 bases, and 5 bases lay in between. This CDR3 is 13 amino acids long. The CDR3 here is CASSFYNQETQYF. In DNA, the CDR3 is TGTGCCAGCAGTTTTTACAACCAAGAGACCCAGTACTTC.

This clonotype was detected a few times. The chain links TRBV7-2 to TRBJ2-3; 9 bases are shared with TRBD2. This CDR3 has 14 residues. With V trimmed by 7 bases and J by 0 bases, 2 bases remained unmatched. The germline CDR1 and CDR2 sequences are SGHTA and FQGNSA. The CDR3 loop reads CASKSGGSTDTQYF. CDR3 DNA sequence: TGTGCCAGCAAGAGCGGGGGGAGCACAGATACGCAGTATTTT.

The genes are TRBV20-1 and TRBJ2-3; tentative D call: TRBD1 (5 bases). The CDR3 is made up of 16 amino acids. Between the trimmed V and J ends, which lost 2 bases and 0 bases, there was a span of 15 bases. CDR1 is DFQATT and CDR2 is SNEGSKA in the germline V gene (reference sequence). The CDR3 DNA is TGCAGTGCTAGATCGATCGTCAGGGCCAGCACAGATACGCAGTATTTT. Its translation: CSARSIVRASTDTQYF.

The chain combines TRBV20-1 with TRBJ1-6; D is possibly TRBD1 (5 bases). Germline V gene data show CDR1 as DFQATT and CDR2 as SNEGSKA (reference sequence). Trimming stripped 6 bases from V and 10 bases from J, with 22 bases between. The CDR3 sequence is 15 residues long. CDR3 region: CSATSSAGLESPLHF. For the CDR3, the DNA is TGCAGTGCCACATCCTCTGCAGGGCTGGAATCACCCCTCCACTTT.

This clonotype was seen only a few times. V and J are TRBV6-6 and TRBJ2-3; TRBD2 matches 8 bases. Trimming removed 2 bases from V and 2 bases from J; junction bases left unmatched: 3. Germline CDR1 and CDR2: MNHNY and SVGAGI (reference sequence). CDR3 length: 15 amino acids. The CDR3 is CASSYREGTTDTQYF. CDR3 nucleotides: TGTGCCAGCAGTTACCGGGAGGGAACCACAGATACGCAGTATTTT.

This rearrangement joins TRBV14 to TRBJ2-7, with D unclear. Germline loops: CDR1 SGHDN, CDR2 FVKESK. The CDR3 has 11 amino acids. V was pared by 1 base and J by 5 bases, with 3 bases between. The CDR3 bases are TGTGCCAGCAGCCAAGTTAACGAGCAGTACTTC. Protein sequence: CASSQVNEQYF.

This chain uses TRBV20-1 with TRBJ2-1, with a tentative D call TRBD2 (6 bases). This CDR3 comprises 17 residues. Germline CDR1 reads DFQATT; CDR2 reads SNEGSKA (reference sequence). V was trimmed by 1 base and J by 4 bases, leaving 20 bases between them. The CDR3 loop is CSARGQSSATRYNEQFF. Here the CDR3 DNA reads TGCAGTGCTAGAGGCCAGTCTAGCGCCACCCGGTACAATGAGCAGTTCTTC.

The chain links TRBV7-8 to TRBJ1-4, with D perhaps matching TRBD1 (6 bases). The CDR3 runs 15 residues. V lost 7 bases and J 3 bases, leaving 15 bases between the germline ends. The germline gives CDR1 SGHVS, CDR2 FQNEAQ. In DNA form, the CDR3 reads TGTGCCAGCACCTTGATAGGGGGTGCTAATGAAAAACTGTTTTTT. Translation: CASTLIGGANEKLFF.

This clonotype was found a few times. The rearrangement links TRBV25-1 to TRBJ1-2, with a tentative D call TRBD1 (6 bases). Between the trimmed V and J ends, which lost 4 bases and 7 bases, there was a span of 13 bases. Germline V gene data show CDR1 as MGHDK and CDR2 as SYGVNS. The CDR3 consists of 13 residues. This CDR3 reads CASSGTGSGGYTF. In DNA form, the CDR3 reads TGTGCCAGCAGTGGAACAGGGTCCGGTGGCTACACCTTC.

This clonotype was detected a few times. This sequence joins TRBV20-1 and TRBJ2-5; D is perhaps TRBD2 (6 bases). V lost 1 base and J 2 bases, leaving 11 bases between the germline ends. The CDR3 sequence is 14 residues long. The germline V gene encodes CDR1 DFQATT and CDR2 SNEGSKA (reference sequence). As DNA, the CDR3 is TGCAGTGCTAGAGTCCCGGGAGCACAAGAGACCCAGTACTTC. It specifies CSARVPGAQETQYF.

The chain combines TRBV11-3 with TRBJ2-1, with D perhaps assigned TRBD1 or TRBD2 (6 bases each). Trimming stripped 9 bases from V and 5 bases from J, with 14 bases between. Per germline, CDR1 SGHNT and CDR2 YENEEA. The length of the CDR3 is 13 residues. The CDR3 DNA reads TGTGCCAGTAGGGGGGATAACGACAATGAGCAGTTCTTC. Residues: CASRGDNDNEQFF.

The chain has TRBV4-1 and TRBJ1-1; tentatively, D is TRBD1 (5 bases). The length of the CDR3 is 14 residues. Trimming took 3 bases from V and 6 from J, leaving 14 bases between them. Germline CDR1 and CDR2: MGHRA and YSYEKL. The CDR3 DNA reads as TGCGCCAGCAGCCACCCGAGGGGAGTTCCTGAAGCTTTCTTT. It yields the protein CASSHPRGVPEAFF.

This clonotype was counted at least ten times. This chain uses TRBV6-5 with TRBJ2-7; no clear D. The CDR3 loop spans 15 amino acids. Trimming cost V 2 bases and J 4 bases, with 15 bases left between them. The V gene's germline CDR1 is MNHEY and CDR2 SVGAGI. The CDR3 region is CASSYSGEDGYEQYF. CDR3 nucleotide sequence: TGTGCCAGCAGTTACAGTGGTGAGGATGGTTACGAGCAGTACTTC.

This clonotype was recorded a few times. The V gene is TRBV6-6, the J gene TRBJ2-7, with a weak D call TRBD1 (7 bases). Trimming removed 2 bases from V and 3 bases from J, with 11 bases in between. CDR3 length: 14 residues. Germline values: CDR1 MNHNY, CDR2 SVGAGI (reference sequence). The CDR3, as DNA: TGTGCCAGCAGTTACGCGGGACAGAACTACGAGCAGTACTTC. It encodes CASSYAGQNYEQYF.

V and J are TRBV4-3 and TRBJ2-5; a possible D gene is TRBD2 (6 bases). The last part of the DNA fits TRBJ2-7 better; the J call may be wrong. This CDR3 contains 16 residues. Germline V gene sequence: CDR1 LGHNA, CDR2 YSLEER. Here the CDR3 reads CASSHAAGQSTYEQYF. The CDR3 nucleotides are TGCGCCAGCAGCCATGCCGCGGGGCAGTCAACCTACGAGCAGTACTTC.

The chain combines TRBV28 with TRBJ2-1; TRBD1 is a possible D gene (5 bases). V was pared by 6 bases and J by 1 base, with 7 bases between. The CDR3 covers 13 residues. Germline lookup yields CDR1 MDHEN and CDR2 SYDVKM. The CDR3 loop reads CASRGPSYNEQFF. CDR3 DNA: TGTGCCAGCAGGGGGCCGTCCTACAATGAGCAGTTCTTC.

The table lists this clonotype with a few counts. With a much larger clone just one base away, this may be a read error. CDR3 sequence (DNA): TGTGCCAGCAGTACGCCTGGACTAGCCGAGCAGTACTTC. It codes for CASSTPGLAEQYF. The genes are TRBV6-5 and TRBJ2-5; TRBD2 agrees at 8 bases. The J call may be mistaken, given a closer DNA end match to TRBJ2-7. Germline CDR1 reads MNHEY; CDR2 reads SVGAGI. This CDR3 region has 13 residues.

This clonotype was found a few times. The chain has TRBV7-9 and TRBJ2-2; 7 positions match TRBD1. This CDR3 spans 15 amino acids. The germline gives CDR1 SEHNR, CDR2 FQNEAQ (reference sequence). V lost 8 bases to trimming and J lost 5 bases; unmatched junction nucleotides: 11. The CDR3 sequence: CASYEGTARTGELFF. As DNA, the CDR3 is TGTGCCAGCTACGAGGGGACAGCGCGAACCGGGGAGCTGTTTTTT.

The chain carries TRBV6-2 or TRBV6-3 and TRBJ2-7; TRBD2 matches 13 bases. Trimming at V came to 4 bases and at J to 0 bases, leaving 3 bases not matched to a gene. Germline V CDR1 and CDR2: MNHEY, SVGEGT. This CDR3 is built from 16 residues. CDR3 region: CASSSWTSGGSYEQYF. The CDR3 nucleotides read TGTGCCAGCAGTTCGTGGACTAGCGGGGGCTCCTACGAGCAGTACTTC.

The chain has TRBV4-2 and TRBJ2-5; the D gene is possibly TRBD2 (5 bases). CDR3 length: 15 residues. The germline V gene encodes CDR1 LGHNA and CDR2 YNFKEQ. V lost 1 base, J lost 2 bases, and 11 bases lay in between. Here the CDR3 DNA reads TGTGCCAGCAGCCAAGGGACTCCTGCACAAGAGACCCAGTACTTC. Protein: CASSQGTPAQETQYF.